The 17 T cell receptor beta chains below come from one sample, sequenced in a study of blood T cell repertoires in COVID-19. TCRdb keeps only in-frame clones here, not all; method: immunoSEQ multiplex PCR. The sample includes approximately 200,000 clones, 70% to 90% of them seen just once. The specimen sequenced was peripheral blood. The origin of the receptors is a man aged 40-50 years with acute or convalescent COVID-19.

The rearrangement joins TRBV14 to TRBJ1-1; D ambiguous. The CDR3 is 14 amino acids. In germline, CDR1 is SGHDN, CDR2 FVKESK. The V and J ends lost 0 bases and 6 bases respectively, with 11 bases between them. CDR3 DNA sequence: TGTGCCAGCAGCCAAGAAAGTGGGCGACCTGAAGCTTTCTTT. It specifies CASSQESGRPEAFF.

The V and J genes are TRBV18 and TRBJ2-2, with 10 bases fitting TRBD1. V dropped 3 bases and J dropped 5; count of bases not matched to a gene: 0. CDR1 is KGHSH, CDR2 LQKENI, per germline. The CDR3 has 14 amino acids. CDR3 sequence (DNA): TGTGCCAGCTCACCGGGACAGGGGACCGGGGAGCTGTTTTTT. This translates into CASSPGQGTGELFF.

The chain carries TRBV5-4 and TRBJ2-2, with TRBD2 matching over 12 bases. The CDR3 covers 16 residues. CDR1 SGHNT and CDR2 YYREEE come from the germline V gene (reference sequence). With 4 bases clipped from V and 1 base from J, the junction kept 2 bases outside the gene matches. CDR3 residues: CASSKGLAGNTGELFF. The CDR3 nucleotides are TGTGCCAGCAGCAAGGGACTAGCGGGGAACACCGGGGAGCTGTTTTTT. Supplemented by reference TRBV5-4 and TRBJ2-2, the full variable domain reads ETGVTQSPTHLIKTRGQQVTLRCSSQSGHNTVSWYQQALGQGPQFIFQYYREEENGRGNFPPRFSGLQFPNYSSELNVNALELDDSALYLCASSKGLAGNTGELFFGEGSRLTVL.

The rearrangement joins TRBV6-5 to TRBJ1-1; maybe TRBD1 (6 bases). Trimming removed 0 bases from V and 4 bases from J, with 12 bases in between. The CDR3 contains 15 residues. Germline CDR1 reads MNHEY; CDR2 reads SVGAGI. The CDR3 reads CASSYSITGSTEAFF. CDR3 DNA sequence: TGTGCCAGCAGTTACTCGATAACAGGGTCCACTGAAGCTTTCTTT.

The rearrangement links TRBV5-1 to TRBJ2-1, with 9 nucleotides matching TRBD2. The CDR3 runs 13 residues. V was clipped by 4 bases and J by 10 bases; unmatched bases: 6. Germline V gene sequence: CDR1 SGHRS, CDR2 YFSETQ. The CDR3 DNA sequence: TGCGCCAGCAGCCTGACCAGCGGGGGGGAGCAGTTCTTC. It specifies CASSLTSGGEQFF.

The gene calls are TRBV13 and TRBJ2-7, with 7 bases identical to TRBD1. Trimming at V came to 5 bases and at J to 4 bases, leaving 11 bases not matched to a gene. Germline CDR1 reads PRHDT; CDR2 reads FYEKMQ (reference sequence). The CDR3 covers 15 residues. The CDR3 DNA reads TGTGCCAGCAGCCGGATCGGGACAGCCGTTTACGAGCAGTACTTC. It yields the protein CASSRIGTAVYEQYF.

This clone was seen a handful of times. CDR3 DNA: TGTGCCAGCAGCTTAGGCGGAGCAGGGAGAAACACCATATATTTT. Translating it yields CASSLGGAGRNTIYF. The chain recombines TRBV11-2 with TRBJ1-3; the D gene is possibly TRBD1 (5 bases). The length of the CDR3 is 15 residues. Trimming took 1 base from V and 5 from J, leaving 12 bases between them. Germline-derived CDR1 and CDR2 are SGHAT and FQNNGV.

V is TRBV19 and J is TRBJ1-1; TRBD1 agrees at 7 bases. The V and J ends lost 1 base and 1 base, in that order; junction bases with no gene match: 3. The CDR3 totals 15 residues. Germline CDR1 LNHDA, CDR2 SQIVND (reference sequence). The CDR3 loop is CASSIVGTENTEAFF. DNA of the CDR3: TGTGCCAGTAGTATAGTAGGGACAGAGAACACTGAAGCTTTCTTT.

This clone was picked up one time. The chain combines TRBV5-1 with TRBJ2-7, with D possibly being TRBD2 (6 bases). V dropped 4 bases and J dropped 3 bases, with 11 bases sitting between them. The CDR3 runs 13 residues. The germline V gene encodes CDR1 SGHRS and CDR2 YFSETQ. DNA of the CDR3: TGCGCCAGCAGCCGGGAGAATAACTACGAGCAGTACTTC. Translation gives CASSRENNYEQYF.

V is TRBV6-2 or TRBV6-3 and J is TRBJ2-7, with 7 bases lining up with TRBD1. The CDR3 runs 14 residues. V lost 4 bases and J lost 0; bases outside the gene matches: 3. Germline V gene data show CDR1 as MNHEY and CDR2 as SVGEGT. In DNA, the CDR3 is TGTGCCAGCAGTTTGAGGGACAGCTCCTACGAGCAGTACTTC. It is translated as CASSLRDSSYEQYF.

This clone has just one count. This rearrangement joins TRBV9 to TRBJ2-2, with D perhaps TRBD1 (5 bases). CDR3 length equals 17 residues. V was clipped by 4 bases and J by 0 bases, with 16 bases between them. Per germline, CDR1 SGDLS and CDR2 YYNGEE. CDR3 in DNA: TGTGCCAGCAGCCCCTATAGGCGACAGACGAACACCGGGGAGCTGTTTTTT. Its translation is CASSPYRRQTNTGELFF.

V gene TRBV7-2 combines with J gene TRBJ1-1; D is possibly TRBD1 (6 bases). Germline CDR1 is SGHTA and CDR2 is FQGNSA. CDR3 length: 14 amino acids. Trimming removed 11 bases at V and 5 bases at J, with 21 bases between. The CDR3 loop is CALKPGHQLTEAFF. The CDR3 nucleotides are TGTGCCTTAAAGCCGGGACACCAGTTAACTGAAGCTTTCTTT.

The count of this clone is one. The chain combines TRBV18 with TRBJ1-1; D is perhaps TRBD1 (6 bases). This CDR3 is 12 amino acids long. V dropped 3 bases and J dropped 5 bases, with 7 bases sitting between them. The germline V gene encodes CDR1 KGHSH and CDR2 LQKENI. The CDR3 DNA follows: TGTGCCAGCTCACCCCAGGGGACTGAAGCTTTCTTT. Translating it yields CASSPQGTEAFF.

The V and J genes are TRBV13 and TRBJ1-2; D gene uncertain. From germline, CDR1 is PRHDT and CDR2 FYEKMQ (reference sequence). The V end lost 3 bases, the J end lost 6 bases, and 8 bases lay between the germline ends. The CDR3 has 12 residues. Here the CDR3 DNA reads TGTGCCAGCAGCTTCGGCAGGAATGGCTACACCTTC. Translated, it gives CASSFGRNGYTF.

The rearrangement links TRBV2 to TRBJ1-1; 12 nucleotides agree with TRBD1. CDR1 and CDR2 from the germline V gene are SNHLY and FYNNEI. This CDR3 has 15 amino acids. The V and J ends lost 5 bases and 9 bases, in that order; junction bases with no gene match: 10. The CDR3 sequence is CASSPPGQGALKAFF. The CDR3 DNA reads TGTGCCAGCAGTCCCCCGGGACAGGGGGCTTTGAAAGCTTTCTTT.

The V gene is TRBV19, the J gene TRBJ1-5, with D possibly TRBD1 on 5 matching bases. The CDR3 contains 14 residues. Germline assignment: CDR1 LNHDA and CDR2 SQIVND (reference sequence). V gave up 7 bases and J gave up 6 bases, with 16 bases separating them. The CDR3: CASNTGTRGQPQHF. In DNA, the CDR3 is TGTGCCAGTAATACAGGAACTCGAGGTCAGCCCCAGCATTTT.

The genes are TRBV4-1 and TRBJ1-1, with D tentatively TRBD1 (6 bases). The germline CDR1 and CDR2 sequences are MGHRA and YSYEKL. This CDR3 is 20 amino acids long. Trimming shortened V by 0 bases and J by 1 base, and 24 bases separated the two germline ends. CDR3 nucleotides: TGCGCCAGCAGCCAAGAAAATCCAGGCCAGGGGAAAAAGGGGAACACTGAAGCTTTCTTT. This gives the protein CASSQENPGQGKKGNTEAFF.